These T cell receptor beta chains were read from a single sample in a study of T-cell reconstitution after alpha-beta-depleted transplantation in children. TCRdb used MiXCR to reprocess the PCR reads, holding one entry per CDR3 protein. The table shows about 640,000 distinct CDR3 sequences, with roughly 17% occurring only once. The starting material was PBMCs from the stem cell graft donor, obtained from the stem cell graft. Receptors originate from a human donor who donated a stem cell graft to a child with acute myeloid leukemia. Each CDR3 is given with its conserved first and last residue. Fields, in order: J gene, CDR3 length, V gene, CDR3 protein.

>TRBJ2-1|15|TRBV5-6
CASSWGGLGYNEQFF
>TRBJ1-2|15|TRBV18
CASSETKGGGYGYTF
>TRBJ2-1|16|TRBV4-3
CASSQHGTGSYNEQFF
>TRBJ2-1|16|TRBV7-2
CASSPIRGGRYNEQFF
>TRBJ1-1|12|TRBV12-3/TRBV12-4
CASRYLNTEAFF
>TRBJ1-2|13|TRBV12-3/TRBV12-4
CASSPQGKTGYTF
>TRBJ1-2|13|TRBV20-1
CSVGSQGPDGYTF
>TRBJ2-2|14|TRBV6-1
CASRGGPPTGELFF
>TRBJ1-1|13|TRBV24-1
CATSDGPPVGAFF
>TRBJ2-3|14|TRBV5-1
CASSWDGPTDTQYF
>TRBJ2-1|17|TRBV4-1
CASSQAPGTGDRNEQFF
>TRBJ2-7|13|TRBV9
CASSVGTSYEQYF
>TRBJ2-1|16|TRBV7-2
CASSPRWLAEVDEQFF
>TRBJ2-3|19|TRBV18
CASSPPLRGRPLSTDTQYF
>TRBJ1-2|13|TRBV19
CASSIPAGVGYTF
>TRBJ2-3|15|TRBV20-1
CSARDKRGSLDTQYF
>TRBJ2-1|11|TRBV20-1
CSARMGNEQFF
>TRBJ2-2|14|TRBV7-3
CASSAQGAGGELFF
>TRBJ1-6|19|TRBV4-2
CASSQDSTGQGSNNSPLHF
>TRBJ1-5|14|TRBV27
CASSFNREGQPQHF
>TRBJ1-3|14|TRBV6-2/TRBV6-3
CASSYQSSGNTIYF
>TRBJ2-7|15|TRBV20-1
CSARDQRDRDHEQYF
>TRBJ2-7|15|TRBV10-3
CAISESGGRSYEQYF
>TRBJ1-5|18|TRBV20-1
CSARDLEAGTGDNQPQHF